This T cell receptor (beta chain) was identified during a study of blood T cell repertoires in COVID-19. Study-level information: PBMCs, B-cell-depleted T cells, or T cells provided the cDNA or gDNA that made up the material.

Profiling relied on immunoSEQ multiplex PCR, and the TCRdb table lists in-frame clones only, not all of them. The sample consists of 200,000 or so clones, approximately 86% of them appearing once. Germline trimming cut 5 bases from V and 0 bases from J; bases unmatched to any gene: 9. The CDR3 is made up of 17 amino acids. CDR1 and CDR2 (germline): SQVTM, ANQGSEA. The sequence was obtained from a man between 65 and 80 years old with active or convalescent COVID-19. The source material was peripheral blood. This rearrangement joins TRBV29-1 to TRBJ2-3, with 12 nucleotides matching TRBD2. Here the CDR3 reads CSVQRLAGVPSTDTQYF. The CDR3 region has the DNA TGCAGCGTTCAGCGACTAGCGGGAGTTCCTAGCACAGATACGCAGTATTTT.